Below, 27 T cell receptor beta chains from the same sample are listed, as sequenced in a study of chemoradiotherapy in HPV16-positive cancers. TCRdb's copy holds only in-frame clones and misses some; the assay was immunoSEQ multiplex PCR. The top ten clones hold roughly 10% of a sample with around 9,200 clones, roughly 80% of them seen once. The sample was acquired from a patient who underwent chemoradiotherapy. The source is a human donor with HPV-associated anogenital cancer.

V gene TRBV11-2 combines with J gene TRBJ2-1; the D gene is possibly TRBD2 (6 bases). V was pared by 3 bases and J by 0 bases, with 9 bases between. The germline V gene encodes CDR1 SGHAT and CDR2 FQNNGV. The CDR3 has 15 amino acids. CDR3 region: CASSLIADSYNEQFF. In DNA, the CDR3 is TGTGCCAGCAGCTTGATAGCGGACTCCTACAATGAGCAGTTCTTC.

The chain links TRBV6-1 to TRBJ1-5; possible D gene TRBD1, 5 bases. The CDR3 has 14 amino acids. CDR1 is MNHNS and CDR2 is SASEGT in the germline V gene. V shed 3 bases and J shed 2 bases, with 8 bases lying between them. Here the CDR3 reads CASSEGRGNQPQHF. CDR3 coding DNA: TGTGCCAGCAGTGAGGGGCGAGGCAATCAGCCCCAGCATTTT.

DNA of the CDR3: TGTGCCAGCAGCCCGATGGCAGACCAGCCCCAGCATTTT. Translation: CASSPMADQPQHF. The chain carries TRBV7-6 and TRBJ1-5; D gene unclear. Trimming left V 5 bases short and J 7 bases short, with 12 bases between. The CDR3 consists of 13 residues. Germline values: CDR1 SGHVS, CDR2 FNYEAQ.

This chain connects TRBV5-8 to TRBJ1-1; unclear D gene. This CDR3 has 12 amino acids. Trimming left V 6 bases short and J 1 base short, with 7 bases between. Germline values: CDR1 SGHTS, CDR2 YDEGEE. The chain's CDR3 is CASKLTNTEAFF. CDR3 nucleotides: TGTGCCAGCAAATTAACGAACACTGAAGCTTTCTTT.

The rearrangement uses TRBV27 and TRBJ2-7, with TRBD1 matching over 8 bases. This CDR3 has 13 residues. The V gene's germline CDR1 is MNHEY and CDR2 SMNVEV (reference sequence). J gave up 6 bases and V 6 bases, and 7 bases lay outside the gene matches. CDR3 amino acids: CASRMDRAAEQYF. The CDR3 DNA follows: TGTGCCAGCAGGATGGACAGGGCGGCCGAGCAGTACTTC.

The rearrangement joins TRBV18 to TRBJ1-1; TRBD1 matches 7 bases. In germline, CDR1 is KGHSH, CDR2 LQKENI. The CDR3 sequence is 14 residues long. Trimming cost V 1 base and J 1 base; bases outside gene matches: 0. DNA for the CDR3: TGTGCCAGCTCACCACGACAGGGGAACACTGAAGCTTTCTTT. It is translated as CASSPRQGNTEAFF.

V gene TRBV7-2 combines with J gene TRBJ2-3, with 13 bases fitting TRBD2. Germline trimming cut 3 bases from V and 4 bases from J; bases unmatched to any gene: 4. In germline, CDR1 is SGHTA, CDR2 FQGNSA. The CDR3 has 16 amino acids. The CDR3 coding sequence is TGTGCCAGCAGCTTGGTCGGGACTAGCGGGGCAGATACGCAGTATTTT. As protein: CASSLVGTSGADTQYF.

This clone occurred once. The V and J genes are TRBV5-1 and TRBJ2-7, with TRBD1 matching 7 bases. CDR3 length equals 14 residues. Unmatched junction bases numbered 5, after V lost 2 bases and J lost 3 bases. CDR1 is SGHRS, CDR2 YFSETQ, per germline. CDR3 sequence (DNA): TGCGCCAGCAGCTTCCGGGACAGAGACTACGAGCAGTACTTC. As protein: CASSFRDRDYEQYF. Drawing the rest from reference TRBV5-1 and TRBJ2-7, the complete variable domain is KAGVTQTPRYLIKTRGQQVTLSCSPISGHRSVSWYQQTPGQGLQFLFEYFSETQRNKGNFPGRFSGRQFSNSRSEMNVSTLELGDSALYLCASSFRDRDYEQYFGPGTRLTVT.

In DNA, the CDR3 is TGTGCCAGCAGCTTAGTTGGGGCCAACGTCCTGACTTTC. Translated: CASSLVGANVLTF. The chain uses TRBV7-9 and TRBJ2-6; D gene ambiguous. The CDR3 is 13 residues long. Germline V gene data show CDR1 as SEHNR and CDR2 as FQNEAQ (reference sequence). V was clipped by 1 base and J by 3 bases, with 1 base between them. Full variable domain (rest looked up from reference TRBV7-9 and TRBJ2-6): DTGVSQNPRHKITKRGQNVTFRCDPISEHNRLYWYRQTLGQGPEFLTYFQNEAQLEKSRLLSDRFSAERPKGSFSTLEIQRTEQGDSAMYLCASSLVGANVLTFGAGSRLTVL.

This clone was counted only a few times. The rearrangement joins TRBV2 to TRBJ1-6, with D perhaps TRBD1 (5 bases). This CDR3 is 12 amino acids long. V dropped 10 bases and J dropped 8 bases, with 12 bases sitting between them. The germline gives CDR1 SNHLY, CDR2 FYNNEI. The CDR3 protein is CAIGRGDSPLHF. Here the CDR3 DNA reads TGTGCCATCGGGCGGGGGGATTCACCCCTCCACTTT. Using reference TRBV2 and TRBJ1-6 for the parts outside the CDR3, the full variable domain is EPEVTQTPSHQVTQMGQEVILRCVPISNHLYFYWYRQILGQKVEFLVSFYNNEISEKSEIFDDQFSVERPDGSNFTLKIRSTKLEDSAMYFCAIGRGDSPLHFGNGTRLTVT.

The rearrangement links TRBV5-1 to TRBJ1-5; 9 positions agree with TRBD1. Germline V lookup: CDR1 SGHRS, CDR2 YFSETQ. V dropped 4 bases and J dropped 4; count of bases not matched to a gene: 3. The CDR3 is made up of 14 amino acids. The CDR3 loop reads CASSPQGANQPQHF. The DNA of the CDR3 is TGCGCCAGCAGCCCACAGGGGGCAAATCAGCCCCAGCATTTT.

The chain uses TRBV19 and TRBJ2-3, with TRBD1 matching over 7 bases. The CDR3 length is 14 residues. Germline lookup yields CDR1 LNHDA and CDR2 SQIVND (reference sequence). V was pared by 4 bases and J by 2 bases, with 3 bases of the junction left unmatched. The CDR3 region is CASSRTGPTDTQYF. The CDR3 DNA reads as TGTGCCAGTAGTAGGACAGGACCCACAGATACGCAGTATTTT.

Here the CDR3 DNA reads TGTGCCACCAGCAGAGGCCCCGCCGGGACAGGGGCCTACGAGCAGTACTTC. Translated, it gives CATSRGPAGTGAYEQYF. V usage is TRBV15 and J usage is TRBJ2-5, with 10 bases matching TRBD1. The last part of the DNA fits TRBJ2-7 better; the J call may be wrong. The CDR3 totals 17 residues. In germline, CDR1 is LNHNV, CDR2 YYDKDF (reference sequence).

V gene TRBV15 combines with J gene TRBJ2-6; D gene uncertain. In germline, CDR1 is LNHNV, CDR2 YYDKDF (reference sequence). Trimming pared 0 bases from V and 4 bases from J, leaving 4 bases between. This CDR3 contains 14 residues. Here the CDR3 reads CATSRDSGANVLTF. The DNA of the CDR3 is TGTGCCACCAGCAGAGATTCCGGGGCCAACGTCCTGACTTTC.

This clone was recorded once. V usage is TRBV5-1 and J usage is TRBJ2-7, with 8 nucleotides matching TRBD2. Germline V CDR1 and CDR2: SGHRS, YFSETQ. CDR3 length: 18 amino acids. V gave up 3 bases and J gave up 3 bases; unmatched junction bases: 17. The CDR3 DNA is TGCGCCAGCAGCTCAAGAGCCGGGACTAGTAGTCTCCTCTACGAGCAGTACTTC. This encodes CASSSRAGTSSLLYEQYF.

This sequence joins TRBV6-5 and TRBJ2-7; a possible D gene is TRBD2 (5 bases). In germline, CDR1 is MNHEY, CDR2 SVGAGI. V was pared by 8 bases and J by 4 bases, with 21 bases between. The CDR3 consists of 15 residues. CDR3: CASGPPDLSTYEQYF. CDR3 coding DNA: TGTGCCAGCGGACCTCCGGACTTATCTACGTACGAGCAGTACTTC.

This chain uses TRBV5-1 with TRBJ1-5; weak D call: TRBD1 (6 bases). The germline gives CDR1 SGHRS, CDR2 YFSETQ. The CDR3 totals 13 residues. Trimming took off 2 bases at V and 7 bases at J, with 10 bases between the two ends. The CDR3 DNA is TGCGCCAGCAGCTTCCTGGGGGGCCAGCCCCAGCATTTT. Its translation is CASSFLGGQPQHF.

V gene TRBV10-3 combines with J gene TRBJ1-2, with D perhaps matching TRBD1 (6 bases). The CDR3 sequence is 16 residues long. Germline V gene sequence: CDR1 ENHRY, CDR2 SYGVKD. The V and J ends lost 0 bases and 2 bases respectively, with 13 bases between them. CDR3 sequence reads: CAISESMRGYNYGYTF. For the CDR3, the DNA is TGTGCCATCAGTGAGTCAATGAGGGGGTACAACTATGGCTACACCTTC.

V gene TRBV5-1 combines with J gene TRBJ2-7; the match to TRBD1 covers 7 bases. Germline CDR1 SGHRS, CDR2 YFSETQ. This CDR3 is built from 16 residues. The junction had 7 bases not matched to a gene; V was cut back by 1 base and J by 0 bases. The DNA of the CDR3 is TGCGCCAGCAGCTTGACCGGGGACAGCTACTCCTACGAGCAGTACTTC. It translates to CASSLTGDSYSYEQYF. Complete variable domain (other parts from reference TRBV5-1 and TRBJ2-7): KAGVTQTPRYLIKTRGQQVTLSCSPISGHRSVSWYQQTPGQGLQFLFEYFSETQRNKGNFPGRFSGRQFSNSRSEMNVSTLELGDSALYLCASSLTGDSYSYEQYFGPGTRLTVT.

This rearrangement joins TRBV9 to TRBJ2-3; D tentatively reads TRBD1 or TRBD2 (5 bases each). Germline V gene sequence: CDR1 SGDLS, CDR2 YYNGEE. V lost 0 bases to trimming and J lost 14 bases, with 16 bases between them. This CDR3 has 13 amino acids. The CDR3 reads CASSVDPPGDRYF. For the CDR3, the DNA is TGTGCCAGCAGCGTAGATCCCCCCGGGGACCGGTATTTT.

The V call is TRBV2, the J call TRBJ1-4, with D possibly being TRBD1 (5 bases). V lost 5 bases to trimming and J lost 8 bases, with 21 bases between them. The CDR3 is 16 amino acids. Germline loops: CDR1 SNHLY, CDR2 FYNNEI. The CDR3 is CASSTSPGTSGEKLFF. CDR3 coding DNA: TGTGCCAGCAGTACTAGCCCCGGGACGTCCGGAGAAAAACTGTTTTTT.

The chain links TRBV28 to TRBJ1-2, with D perhaps TRBD1 (5 bases). V was cut by 10 bases and J by 2 bases, with 17 bases left in between. Looked up from germline, CDR1 is MDHEN and CDR2 is SYDVKM. The CDR3 extends over 14 amino acids. The CDR3 loop reads CATSRGGTNYGYTF. The CDR3 nucleotides are TGTGCCACCTCCCGGGGGGGAACGAACTATGGCTACACCTTC.

J is TRBJ1-1 and V is TRBV28; D gene ambiguous. In germline, CDR1 is MDHEN, CDR2 SYDVKM. CDR3 size: 14 residues. V lost 8 bases and J lost 3, with 16 bases in between. CDR3 region: CASDTASSDTEAFF. As DNA, the CDR3 is TGTGCCAGCGATACGGCCAGTAGCGACACTGAAGCTTTCTTT.

The V and J genes are TRBV19 and TRBJ1-3, with TRBD1 identical over 10 bases. The germline V gene encodes CDR1 LNHDA and CDR2 SQIVND (reference sequence). Losses at the gene ends were 10 bases for V and 1 base for J; bases not matched to a gene: 13. The CDR3 contains 17 residues. The DNA of the CDR3 is TGTGCCATACAACTCGAAAGACAGGGGGCATCTGGAAACACCATATATTTT. It yields the protein CAIQLERQGASGNTIYF.

This chain uses TRBV9 with TRBJ2-1; TRBD2 matches at 11 bases. CDR3 length equals 15 residues. Germline V gives CDR1 SGDLS, CDR2 YYNGEE. J lost 8 bases, V lost 0 bases, and 4 bases had no gene match. This CDR3 reads CASSVGLAGGHEQFF. DNA for the CDR3: TGTGCCAGCAGCGTAGGGCTAGCGGGGGGACATGAGCAGTTCTTC. The variable domain in full, with the rest retrieved from reference TRBV9 and TRBJ2-1, is DSGVTQTPKHLITATGQRVTLRCSPRSGDLSVYWYQQSLDQGLQFLIQYYNGEERAKGNILERFSAQQFPDLHSELNLSSLELGDSALYFCASSVGLAGGHEQFFGPGTRLTVL.

This chain joins TRBV7-3 and TRBJ2-3, with D possibly matching TRBD2 (6 bases). CDR3 length: 15 residues. The V and J ends lost 2 bases and 2 bases respectively, with 11 bases between them. Germline V gene lookup returns CDR1 SGHTA and CDR2 FQGTGA. The CDR3 loop reads CASSLGGETTDTQYF. The CDR3 DNA reads as TGTGCCAGCAGCTTAGGCGGGGAAACCACAGATACGCAGTATTTT.

The chain carries TRBV5-1 and TRBJ1-2, with TRBD1 matching over 7 bases. This CDR3 is 14 amino acids long. The germline CDR1 and CDR2 sequences are SGHRS and YFSETQ. J lost 7 bases, V lost 4 bases, and 10 bases had no gene match. In DNA, the CDR3 is TGCGCCAGCAGCATGACCGGGACAGTATCTGGCTACACCTTC. It encodes CASSMTGTVSGYTF.